This TCR beta chain came from a study of T cells in Graves' hyperthyroidism and ophthalmopathy. With regard to this clonotype: At one end, the junction sequence differs from germline, possibly due to a read error.

Template material for amplifying TCR beta CDR3 regions consisted of RNA transcripts. The TCR CDR3 was amplified in a first-round RT-PCR using the HTBI primer set. TCRdb processed the multiplex PCR reads anew with MiXCR; each CDR3 protein has one entry. The data show some 600,000 distinct CDR3 sequences, 46% seen once. Graves' hyperthyroidism qualified as stable when ophthalmopathy did not progress within 18 months. Patients having uncontrolled infection, another autoimmune disease, pregnancy or lactation were not included. Each diagnosis was grounded in clinical symptoms, serum thyroxine and TRAb, thyroid ultrasound, and orbital computed tomography. Germline loops: CDR1 SGHVS, CDR2 FNYEAQ. The CDR3 is 14 amino acids.

The chain couples TRBV7-6 to TRBJ1-2; D call uncertain. The sequence came from a woman between 18 and 29 years old with Graves' hyperthyroidism. The sequenced material came from peripheral blood or thyroid tissue (not recorded which). The CDR3 loop reads CASSQGRENYGYAF. The CDR3, as DNA: TGTGCCAGCAGCCAAGGGAGGGAAAACTATGGCTACGCCTTC.